This TCR beta chain was sequenced during a study of shared clonotypes between healthy human individuals (dated by TCRdb to 2020 to 2022). Regarding the study in general: A few men and a couple of women, aged 18 to 49 years, made up the cohort. For each donor, CD4 naive and CD4 memory were each given three plates, CD8 naive was given two plates, and CD8 memory was given one plate. To estimate repertoire size and how much clonotype sharing occurs between individuals, the study deeply sequenced the blood TCR repertoires of 4 to 6 healthy adults. Different laboratories and diverse techniques were used to prepare libraries and sequence TCR repertoires, to increase sequencing depth and limit assay-specific biases. Between about 0.94 and 8.9 billion PBMCs per donor were obtained by leukapheresis. Paper-wide results and their limitations: Sampling was restricted to blood, and TCR repertoires in tissues likely differ from the TCR repertoires found in blood. Pairwise subsampling led to the expectation that sequencing depth would affect the degree of clonotype sharing among donors. Estimated clonotype richness was generally larger for naive than for memory subsets. Even with the large sequencing depth, rarefaction of the sorted-subset datasets indicated that sequencing was incomplete. Compared with non-shared clonotypes, clonotypes shared by all four sorted-subset donors had higher generation probabilities. Across a few donors, around 5% of naive CD4, roughly 3.8% of naive CD8, 2% to 2.5% of memory CD4, and about 0.4% of memory CD8 clonotypes were shared. Because the study included only a small number of donors, the genetic and exposure-history diversity represented was limited.

CDR1 and CDR2 are read off the germline V gene (reference sequence) as MNHEY and SMNVEV. V trim: 3 bases; J trim: 6 bases; unmatched bases: 15. The CDR3 runs 18 amino acids, cysteine and phenylalanine included. Of all the DNA, just the CDR3 is kept, 54 bases in frame from base 1. CD8 naive samples were obtained by positive selection for CCR7 among CD45RO-negative cells, yielding a CD45RA+CCR7+ population from which TemRA cells were excluded. Healthy HIV-negative adults with no recently reported acute infections or vaccinations were included as donors. Only Caucasian adults living in Nashville, Tennessee, USA were represented among the donors. Blood was obtained by leukapheresis, after which PBMCs were separated by Ficoll-Histopaque density gradient centrifugation and cryopreserved in liquid nitrogen vapor phase. Analytical flow cytometry was used to check the purity and quantity of each magnetically sorted T cell population. Genomic DNA was isolated from each sorted fraction and quantified by UV absorbance on a Nanodrop 2000c.

Notes on this clone: Which antigen it targets is not known. No qualities accompany the bases; no much larger clone lies one base away.

Using the deep immunoSEQ assay, multiplex PCR amplified TCR CDR3 regions from genomic DNA. Genomic DNA extracted from each cell subset was distributed evenly over all wells of several immunoSEQ 96-well plates, and each plate served as one replicate. For sorted subsets, 200 to 250 ng of genomic DNA, equivalent to 25,000 to 35,000 T cell genomes, went into each replicate PCR. The purified libraries were quantified using a Qubit 3.0 fluorometer, sized with a Bioanalyzer 2100, and then quantified again using the KAPA Library Quantification kit. A separate single-read 150-cycle Illumina NextSeq 550 flow cell was used to sequence each immunoSEQ 96-well plate. Per the authors' processing: Because the immunoSEQ output held only junctional sequences and lacked quality scores, the filtering could not match the filtering applied to full-length reads. Sequences were annotated with PyIR, a Python wrapper for IgBLAST v1.9, and V/J genes and CDR3 were assigned using IMGT germline references. Any read was removed if the V/J assignment was weak (E-value above 1e-6), the CDR3 was missing, or the read contained stop codons, out-of-frame junctions, or ambiguous translated residues. V3J clonotypes were defined by identical inferred V gene, J gene, and CDR3 amino acid sequence. Percentage overlap between repertoires was computed as shared unique clonotypes divided by the size of the smaller repertoire. Three approaches were used to assess repertoire richness: RTK rarefaction, the Chao1 estimator, and Recon v2.1 estimates of unobserved clonotypes. Generation probabilities for all TCRbeta clonotypes obtained by the gDNA method from a handful of donors were computed using OLGA. This is the immuneACCESS table as TCRdb keeps it, with only in-frame sequences that have V and J called. A part of the clones is gone; compared with another copy, unresolved V genes explain less than half, and the rest is unexplained. The V and J calls and clone size come from that table; D and trimming were worked out from the DNA. Here the sample has 450,000 to 700,000 clones; around 95% occur a single time. Of the sample, 0.11% is held by the ten largest clones.

The sequenced material came from naive CD8+ T cells sorted from blood. The label giving this sample's cell subset or site can be read as: CD45RA+CCR7+. The sequence derives from a woman in her twenties or thirties in good health. The V gene is TRBV27 and the J gene is TRBJ2-7; TRBD2 matches 12 bases in the middle. The CDR3 has the sequence CASSLILAGGPILSEQYF. The bases are TGTGCCAGCAGTTTGATCCTAGCGGGAGGGCCCATACTAAGCGAGCAGTACTTC.